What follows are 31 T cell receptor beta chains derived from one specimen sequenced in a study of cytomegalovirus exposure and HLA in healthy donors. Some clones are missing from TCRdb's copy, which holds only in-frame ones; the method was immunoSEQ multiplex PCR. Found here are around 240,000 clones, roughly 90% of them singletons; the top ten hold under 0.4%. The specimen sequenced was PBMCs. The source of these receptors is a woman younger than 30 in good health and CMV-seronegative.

The CDR3 here is CASSGSGGATDTQYF. The CDR3 DNA sequence: TGTGCCAGCAGTGGTAGCGGGGGGGCCACAGATACGCAGTATTTT. The chain has TRBV6-4 and TRBJ2-3; 11 bases match TRBD2. This CDR3 is 15 amino acids long. Germline-derived CDR1 and CDR2 are MRHNA and SNTAGT. With 4 bases clipped from V and 2 bases from J, the junction kept 2 bases outside the gene matches.

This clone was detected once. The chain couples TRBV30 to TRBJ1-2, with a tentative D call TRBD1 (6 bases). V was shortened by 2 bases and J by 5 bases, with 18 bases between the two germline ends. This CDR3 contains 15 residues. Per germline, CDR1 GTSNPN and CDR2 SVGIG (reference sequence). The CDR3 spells CAWSIPPIQGYGYTF. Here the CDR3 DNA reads TGTGCCTGGAGTATCCCACCCATACAGGGATATGGCTACACCTTC. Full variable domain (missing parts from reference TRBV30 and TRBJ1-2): SQTIHQWPATLVQPVGSPLSLECTVEGTSNPNLYWYRQAAGRGLQLLFYSVGIGQISSEVPQNLSASRPQDRQFILSSKKLLLSDSGFYLCAWSIPPIQGYGYTFGSGTRLTVV.

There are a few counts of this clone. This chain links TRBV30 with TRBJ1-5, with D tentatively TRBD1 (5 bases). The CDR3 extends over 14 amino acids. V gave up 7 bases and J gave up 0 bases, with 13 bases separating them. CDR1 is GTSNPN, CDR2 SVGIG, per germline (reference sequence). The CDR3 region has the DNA TGTGCCTCGGCTGAAGGGGATAGCAATCAGCCCCAGCATTTT. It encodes CASAEGDSNQPQHF. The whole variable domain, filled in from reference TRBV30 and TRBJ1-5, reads SQTIHQWPATLVQPVGSPLSLECTVEGTSNPNLYWYRQAAGRGLQLLFYSVGIGQISSEVPQNLSASRPQDRQFILSSKKLLLSDSGFYLCASAEGDSNQPQHFGDGTRLSIL.

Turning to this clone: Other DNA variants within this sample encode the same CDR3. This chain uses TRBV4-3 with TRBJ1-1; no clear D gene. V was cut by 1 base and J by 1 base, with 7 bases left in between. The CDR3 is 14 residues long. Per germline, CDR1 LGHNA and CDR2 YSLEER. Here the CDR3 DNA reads TGCGCCAGCAGCCAAGTTACGGGGAACACTGAAGCTTTCTTT. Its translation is CASSQVTGNTEAFF.

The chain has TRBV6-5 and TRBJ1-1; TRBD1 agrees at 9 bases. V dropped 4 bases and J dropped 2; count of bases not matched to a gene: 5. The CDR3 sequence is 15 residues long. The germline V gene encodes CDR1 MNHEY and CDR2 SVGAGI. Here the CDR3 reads CASSSRDRANTEAFF. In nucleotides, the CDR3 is TGTGCCAGCAGTTCCAGGGACAGGGCCAACACTGAAGCTTTCTTT.

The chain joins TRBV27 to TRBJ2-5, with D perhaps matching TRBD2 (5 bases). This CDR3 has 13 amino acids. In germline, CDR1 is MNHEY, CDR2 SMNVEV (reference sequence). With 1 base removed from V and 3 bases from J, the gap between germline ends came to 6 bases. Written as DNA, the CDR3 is TGTGCCAGCAGTTTATGGGGAGAAGAGACCCAGTACTTC. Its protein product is CASSLWGEETQYF.

CDR3 in amino acids: CASSTYPASVEQKAFF. The DNA for the CDR3 is TGTGCCAGCAGCACATACCCAGCTTCGGTGGAACAGAAAGCTTTCTTT. The rearrangement uses TRBV27 and TRBJ1-1; D remains unclear. Trimming took 6 bases from V and 9 from J, leaving 26 bases between them. This CDR3 has 16 residues. Germline V gene sequence: CDR1 MNHEY, CDR2 SMNVEV (reference sequence).

For the CDR3, the DNA is TGTGCCTGCGGACAGAATCTCTACAATGAGCAGTTCTTC. It encodes CACGQNLYNEQFF. This chain joins TRBV30 and TRBJ2-1, with a possible D match to TRBD1 (6 bases). The CDR3 consists of 13 residues. Germline V gene sequence: CDR1 GTSNPN, CDR2 SVGIG (reference sequence). Trimming took off 6 bases at V and 3 bases at J, with 12 bases between the two ends.

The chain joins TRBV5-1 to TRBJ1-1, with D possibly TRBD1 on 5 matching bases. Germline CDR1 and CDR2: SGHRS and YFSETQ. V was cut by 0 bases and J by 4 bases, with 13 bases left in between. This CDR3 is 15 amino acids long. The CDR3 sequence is CASSLASGSGTEAFF. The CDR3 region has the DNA TGCGCCAGCAGCTTGGCCTCAGGGTCAGGCACTGAAGCTTTCTTT.

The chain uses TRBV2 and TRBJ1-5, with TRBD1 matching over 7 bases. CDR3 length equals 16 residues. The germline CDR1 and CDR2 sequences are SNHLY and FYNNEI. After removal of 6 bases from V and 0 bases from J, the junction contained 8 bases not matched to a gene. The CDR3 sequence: CASRKGTAYSNQPQHF. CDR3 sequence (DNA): TGTGCCAGCAGAAAAGGGACAGCTTATAGCAATCAGCCCCAGCATTTT. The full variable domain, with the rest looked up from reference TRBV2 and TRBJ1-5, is EPEVTQTPSHQVTQMGQEVILRCVPISNHLYFYWYRQILGQKVEFLVSFYNNEISEKSEIFDDQFSVERPDGSNFTLKIRSTKLEDSAMYFCASRKGTAYSNQPQHFGDGTRLSIL.

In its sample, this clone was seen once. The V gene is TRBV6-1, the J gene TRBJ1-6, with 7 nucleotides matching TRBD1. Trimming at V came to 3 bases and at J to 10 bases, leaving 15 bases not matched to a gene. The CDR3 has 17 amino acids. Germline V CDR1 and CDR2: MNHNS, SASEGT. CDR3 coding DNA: TGTGCCAGCAGTGACAACCTCCGGGACAGCTCACAATCACCCCTCCACTTT. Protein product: CASSDNLRDSSQSPLHF.

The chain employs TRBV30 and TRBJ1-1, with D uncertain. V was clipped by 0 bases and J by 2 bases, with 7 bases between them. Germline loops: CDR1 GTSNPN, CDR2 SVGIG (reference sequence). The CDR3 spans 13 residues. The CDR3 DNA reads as TGTGCCTGGAGTGTTCTAAGTAACACTGAAGCTTTCTTT. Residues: CAWSVLSNTEAFF.

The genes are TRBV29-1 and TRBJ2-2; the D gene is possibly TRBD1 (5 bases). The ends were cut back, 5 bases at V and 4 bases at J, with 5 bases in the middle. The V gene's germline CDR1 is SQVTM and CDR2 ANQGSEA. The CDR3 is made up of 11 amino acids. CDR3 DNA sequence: TGCAGCGTTCAGGGCACCGGGGAGCTGTTTTTT. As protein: CSVQGTGELFF.

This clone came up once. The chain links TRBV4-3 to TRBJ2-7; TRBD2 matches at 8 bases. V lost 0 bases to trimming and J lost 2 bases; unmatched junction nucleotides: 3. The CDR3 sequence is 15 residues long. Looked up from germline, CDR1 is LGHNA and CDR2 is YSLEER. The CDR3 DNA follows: TGCGCCAGCAGCCAAGAAAGGCGGGGGGCCTACGAGCAGTACTTC. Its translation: CASSQERRGAYEQYF.

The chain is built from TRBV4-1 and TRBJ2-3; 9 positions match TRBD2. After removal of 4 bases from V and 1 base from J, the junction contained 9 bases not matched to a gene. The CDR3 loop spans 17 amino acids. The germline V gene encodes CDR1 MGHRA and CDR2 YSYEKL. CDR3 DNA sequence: TGCGCCAGCAGCCGTTACCTAGCGGGGTCCGGCACAGATACGCAGTATTTT. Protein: CASSRYLAGSGTDTQYF.

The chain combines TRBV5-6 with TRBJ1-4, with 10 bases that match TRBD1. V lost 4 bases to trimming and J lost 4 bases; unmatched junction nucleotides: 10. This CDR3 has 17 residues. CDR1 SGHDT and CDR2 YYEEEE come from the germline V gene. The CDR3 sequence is CASSGGTGVESNEKLFF. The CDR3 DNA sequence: TGTGCCAGCAGCGGCGGGACAGGGGTAGAGAGTAATGAAAAACTGTTTTTT.

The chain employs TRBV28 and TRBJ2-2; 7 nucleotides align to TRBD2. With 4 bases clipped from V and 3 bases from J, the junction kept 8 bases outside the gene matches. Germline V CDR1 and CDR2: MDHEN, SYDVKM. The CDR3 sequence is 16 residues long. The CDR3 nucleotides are TGTGCCAGCAGTTCCCCCGGGGGGTGGGACACCGGGGAGCTGTTTTTT. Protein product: CASSSPGGWDTGELFF.

The CDR3 coding sequence is TGTGCCAGCAGCTTAGACCCAGGAAGTGGCTCACCCCTCCACTTT. Protein: CASSLDPGSGSPLHF. The chain uses TRBV7-9 and TRBJ1-6, with D unresolved. CDR1 is SEHNR and CDR2 is FQNEAQ in the germline V gene (reference sequence). The germline V and J ends were trimmed by 1 base and 10 bases, with 14 bases remaining between them. This CDR3 is built from 15 residues.

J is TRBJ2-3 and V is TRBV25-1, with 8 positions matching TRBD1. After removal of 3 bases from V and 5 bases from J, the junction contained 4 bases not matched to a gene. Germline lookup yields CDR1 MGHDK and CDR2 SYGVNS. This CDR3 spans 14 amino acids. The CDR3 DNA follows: TGTGCCAGCAGTGACACAGGGGGTGGAGATACGCAGTATTTT. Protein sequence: CASSDTGGGDTQYF. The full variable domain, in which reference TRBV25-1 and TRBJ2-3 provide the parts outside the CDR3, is EADIYQTPRYLVIGTGKKITLECSQTMGHDKMYWYQQDPGMELHLIHYSYGVNSTEKGDLSSESTVSRIRTEHFPLTLESARPSHTSQYLCASSDTGGGDTQYFGPGTRLTVL.

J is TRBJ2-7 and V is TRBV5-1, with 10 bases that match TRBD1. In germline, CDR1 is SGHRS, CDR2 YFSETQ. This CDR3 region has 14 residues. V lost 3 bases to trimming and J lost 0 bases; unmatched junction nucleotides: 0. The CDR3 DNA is TGCGCCAGCAGCTGGACAGGGGGCTCCTACGAGCAGTACTTC. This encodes CASSWTGGSYEQYF.

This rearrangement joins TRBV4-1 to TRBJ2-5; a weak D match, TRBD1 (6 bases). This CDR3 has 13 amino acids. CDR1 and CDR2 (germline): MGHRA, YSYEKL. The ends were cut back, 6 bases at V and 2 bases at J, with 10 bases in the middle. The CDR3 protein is CASRDREQETQYF. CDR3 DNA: TGCGCCAGCAGGGACAGAGAGCAAGAGACCCAGTACTTC.

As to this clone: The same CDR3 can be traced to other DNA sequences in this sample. The CDR3 sequence: CASSIDRANTEAFF. The DNA of the CDR3 is TGTGCCAGCAGTATAGACAGGGCGAACACTGAAGCTTTCTTT. The J gene is TRBJ1-1, the V gene TRBV27; 7 bases are a match to TRBD1. The CDR3 covers 14 residues. The germline V gene encodes CDR1 MNHEY and CDR2 SMNVEV (reference sequence). The junction had 4 bases not matched to a gene; V was cut back by 5 bases and J by 1 base.

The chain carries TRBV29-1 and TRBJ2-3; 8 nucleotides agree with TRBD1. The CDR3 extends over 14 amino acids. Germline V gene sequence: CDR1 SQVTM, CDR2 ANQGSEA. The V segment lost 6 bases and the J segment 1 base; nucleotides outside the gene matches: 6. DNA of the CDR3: TGCAGCGTGGCGGGACAGGTCGGCACAGATACGCAGTATTTT. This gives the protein CSVAGQVGTDTQYF.

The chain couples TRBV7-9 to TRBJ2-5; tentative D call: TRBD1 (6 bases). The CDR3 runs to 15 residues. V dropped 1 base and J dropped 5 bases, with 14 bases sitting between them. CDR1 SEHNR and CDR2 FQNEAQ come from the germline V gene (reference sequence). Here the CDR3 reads CASSLEGRGWETQYF. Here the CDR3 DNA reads TGTGCCAGCAGCTTAGAAGGCAGGGGTTGGGAGACCCAGTACTTC.

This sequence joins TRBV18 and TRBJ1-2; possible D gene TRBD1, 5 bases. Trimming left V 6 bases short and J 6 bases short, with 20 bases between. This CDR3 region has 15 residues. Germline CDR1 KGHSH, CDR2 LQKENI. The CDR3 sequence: CASSPRREGLDGYTF. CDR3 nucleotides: TGTGCCAGCTCCCCTCGGAGGGAGGGGCTGGATGGCTACACCTTC.

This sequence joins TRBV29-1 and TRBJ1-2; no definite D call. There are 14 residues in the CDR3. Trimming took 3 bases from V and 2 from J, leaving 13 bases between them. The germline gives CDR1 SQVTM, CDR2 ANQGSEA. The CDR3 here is CSVEVAAENYGYTF. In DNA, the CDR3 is TGCAGCGTTGAGGTTGCGGCGGAAAACTATGGCTACACCTTC.

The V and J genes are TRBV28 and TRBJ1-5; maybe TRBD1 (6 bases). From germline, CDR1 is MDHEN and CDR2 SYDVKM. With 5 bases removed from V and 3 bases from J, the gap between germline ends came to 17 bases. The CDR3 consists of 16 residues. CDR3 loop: CASSIYREPHNQPQHF. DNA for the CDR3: TGTGCCAGCAGTATCTACAGGGAACCCCACAATCAGCCCCAGCATTTT.

CDR3 DNA sequence: TGTGCCAGCTCACCCATTTCCTCAGGGGGACAAGGCTACACCTTC. Translating gives CASSPISSGGQGYTF. V usage is TRBV18 and J usage is TRBJ1-2, with 7 bases lining up with TRBD1. Germline values: CDR1 KGHSH, CDR2 LQKENI. This CDR3 region has 15 residues. V lost 3 bases to trimming and J lost 8 bases; unmatched junction nucleotides: 12.

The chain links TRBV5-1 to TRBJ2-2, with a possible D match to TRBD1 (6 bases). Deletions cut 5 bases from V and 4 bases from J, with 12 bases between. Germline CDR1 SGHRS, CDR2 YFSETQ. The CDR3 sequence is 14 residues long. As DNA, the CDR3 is TGCGCCAGCAGGACAGGTCCGGGCACCGGGGAGCTGTTTTTT. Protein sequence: CASRTGPGTGELFF.

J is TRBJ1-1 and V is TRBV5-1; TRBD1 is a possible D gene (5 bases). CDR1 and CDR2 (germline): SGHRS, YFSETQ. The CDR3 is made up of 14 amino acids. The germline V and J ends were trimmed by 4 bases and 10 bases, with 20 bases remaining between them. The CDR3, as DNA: TGCGCCAGCAGCGCCGGGACTCCCCCCTTAGTAGCTTTCTTT. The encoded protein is CASSAGTPPLVAFF. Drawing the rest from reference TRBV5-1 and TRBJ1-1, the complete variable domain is KAGVTQTPRYLIKTRGQQVTLSCSPISGHRSVSWYQQTPGQGLQFLFEYFSETQRNKGNFPGRFSGRQFSNSRSEMNVSTLELGDSALYLCASSAGTPPLVAFFGQGTRLTVV.

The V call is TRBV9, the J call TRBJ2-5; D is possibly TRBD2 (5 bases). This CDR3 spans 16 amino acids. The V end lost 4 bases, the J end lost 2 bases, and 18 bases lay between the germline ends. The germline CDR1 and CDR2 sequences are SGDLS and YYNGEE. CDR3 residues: CASSQIWQAEQETQYF. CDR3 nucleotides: TGTGCCAGCAGCCAAATCTGGCAAGCGGAACAAGAGACCCAGTACTTC.